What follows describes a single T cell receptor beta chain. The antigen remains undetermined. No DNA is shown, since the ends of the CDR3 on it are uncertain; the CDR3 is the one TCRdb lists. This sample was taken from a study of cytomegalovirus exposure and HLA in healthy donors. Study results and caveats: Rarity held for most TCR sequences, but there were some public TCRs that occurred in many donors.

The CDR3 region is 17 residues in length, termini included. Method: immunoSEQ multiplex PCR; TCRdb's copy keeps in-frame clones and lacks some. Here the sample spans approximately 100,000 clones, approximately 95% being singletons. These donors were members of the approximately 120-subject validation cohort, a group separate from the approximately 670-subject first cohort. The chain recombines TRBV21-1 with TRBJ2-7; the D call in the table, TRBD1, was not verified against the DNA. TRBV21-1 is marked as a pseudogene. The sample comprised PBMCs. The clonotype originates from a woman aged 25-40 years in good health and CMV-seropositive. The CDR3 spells CASSKGGWGQGALEQYF.